This TCR beta chain appears in the sequencing data of a study of shared clonotypes between healthy human individuals (TCRdb year 2020). For the wider study: A few men and a couple of women, aged 18 to 49 years, made up the cohort. To estimate repertoire size and how much clonotype sharing occurs between individuals, the study deeply sequenced the blood TCR repertoires of about five healthy adults. Per donor, three plates each were used for CD4 naive and CD4 memory, two for CD8 naive, and one for CD8 memory. Between about 0.8 and 9 billion PBMCs per donor were obtained by leukapheresis. To increase sequencing depth and limit assay-specific biases, TCR repertoire library preparation and sequencing were carried out by different laboratories using diverse techniques. Points the paper makes about the study in general: Because the study included a small number of donors, the genetic and exposure-history diversity represented was limited. Sampling was restricted to blood, and TCR repertoires in tissues likely differ from the TCR repertoires found in blood. Rarefaction of sorted-subset datasets indicated incomplete sequencing despite the large sequencing depth. Pairwise subsampling indicated that sequencing depth was expected to affect the degree of clonotype sharing among donors. Across a handful of donors, roughly 5.4% of naive CD4, roughly 3.5% of naive CD8, roughly 2.3% of memory CD4, and around 0.4% of memory CD8 clonotypes were shared. Naive subsets generally had larger estimated clonotype richness than memory subsets did. Clonotypes shared by all four sorted-subset donors showed higher generation probabilities than non-shared clonotypes.

With regard to this clone: Its antigen remains undetermined. The germline gene is not matched at one end of the junction; a read error may be the cause.

Using the deep immunoSEQ assay, TCR CDR3 regions were amplified from genomic DNA by multiplex PCR. Extracted genomic DNA from each cell subset was spread evenly across all wells of several immunoSEQ 96-well plates, with each plate serving as a replicate. For sorted subsets, about 200 ng genomic DNA, equal to 30,000 to 35,000 T cell genomes, was loaded into each replicate PCR. The purified libraries were quantified using a Qubit 3.0 fluorometer, sized with a Bioanalyzer 2100, and then quantified again using the KAPA Library Quantification kit. Each immunoSEQ 96-well plate was sequenced on its own single-read 150-cycle Illumina NextSeq 550 flow cell. In the original analysis: Because only junctional sequences without quality scores were contained in the immunoSEQ output, filtering matching that applied to full-length reads could not be performed. To assign V/J genes and CDR3, sequences were annotated against IMGT germline references using PyIR, a Python wrapper for IgBLAST v1.9. Reads were removed for weak V/J assignments (E-value above 1e-6), missing CDR3, stop codons, out-of-frame junctions, or ambiguous translated residues. V3J clonotypes were defined as sequences sharing an identical inferred V gene, J gene, and CDR3 amino acid sequence. Percentage overlap between repertoires was computed as shared unique clonotypes divided by the size of the smaller repertoire. RTK rarefaction, the Chao1 estimator, and Recon v2.1 estimates of unobserved clonotypes were used to assess repertoire richness. For all TCRbeta clonotypes obtained by the gDNA method from a few donors, generation probabilities were computed with OLGA. As stored in TCRdb, this immuneACCESS dataset retains in-frame rearrangements with V and J assigned. A fraction of the clones does not appear; measured against another copy, unresolved V genes explain less than half of the discrepancy, and the remainder lacks a known reason. V and J calls and clone size are given by that table; D and trimming were obtained from the DNA. The sample contains approximately 2,300,000 clones, about 90% of them found a single time. More than 0.35% of the sample belongs to the ten largest clones.

The CDR3 contains 13 residues, cysteine and phenylalanine counted. Only CDR3 DNA is held: 39 bases, read in frame from base 1. Looking up the germline V gene yields CDR1 MDHEN and CDR2 SYDVKM. The donors were healthy, HIV-negative adults with no recently reported acute infections or vaccinations. Every donor was a Caucasian adult living in Nashville, Tennessee, USA. CD4+ T cells were enriched by magnetic negative selection, after which naive cells were positively selected on CD45RA and the negative fraction was taken as the memory subset. Blood was collected by leukapheresis, and PBMCs were isolated by Ficoll-Histopaque density gradient centrifugation and then cryopreserved in liquid nitrogen vapor phase. Analytical flow cytometry was used to check the purity and quantity of each magnetically sorted T cell population. Each sorted fraction had its genomic DNA isolated and then quantified by UV absorbance on a Nanodrop 2000c.

The sequencing input was naive CD4+ T cells from PBMCs. What the cell subset or site label conveys for this sample: CD45RA+ positively selected. The receptor was isolated from a man aged 18 to 30 in good health. Some clones in this sample may be carry-over from other donors' samples. Recombination connected TRBV28 to TRBJ1-2; the D gene assignment is ambiguous. CDR3 sequence: CASSLGGNYGYAF. The DNA sequence follows: TGTGCCAGCAGTTTAGGCGGGAACTATGGCTACGCCTTC.